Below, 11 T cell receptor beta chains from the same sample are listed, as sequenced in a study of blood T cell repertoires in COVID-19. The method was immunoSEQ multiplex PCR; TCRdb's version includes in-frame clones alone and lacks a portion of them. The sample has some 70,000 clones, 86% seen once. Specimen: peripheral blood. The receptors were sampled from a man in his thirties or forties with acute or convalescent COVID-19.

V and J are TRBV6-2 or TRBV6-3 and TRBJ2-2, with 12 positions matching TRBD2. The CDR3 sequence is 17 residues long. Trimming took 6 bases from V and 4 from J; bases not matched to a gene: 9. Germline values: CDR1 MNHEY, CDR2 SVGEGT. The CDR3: CASSRRLAGVGTGELFF. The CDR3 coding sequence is TGTGCCAGCAGCCGTCGACTAGCGGGAGTGGGCACCGGGGAGCTGTTTTTT.

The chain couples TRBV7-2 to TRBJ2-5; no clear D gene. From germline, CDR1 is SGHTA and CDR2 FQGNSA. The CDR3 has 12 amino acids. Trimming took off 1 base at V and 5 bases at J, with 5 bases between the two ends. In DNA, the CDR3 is TGTGCCAGCAGCTTAGGGCGGGAGACCCAGTACTTC. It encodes CASSLGRETQYF.

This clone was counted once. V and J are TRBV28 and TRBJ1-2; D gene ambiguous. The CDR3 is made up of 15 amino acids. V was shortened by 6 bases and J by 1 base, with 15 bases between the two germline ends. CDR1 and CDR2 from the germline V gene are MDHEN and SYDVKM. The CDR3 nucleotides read TGTGCCAGCAGCAAGAATCACAGAAATAACTATGGCTACACCTTC. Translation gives CASSKNHRNNYGYTF.

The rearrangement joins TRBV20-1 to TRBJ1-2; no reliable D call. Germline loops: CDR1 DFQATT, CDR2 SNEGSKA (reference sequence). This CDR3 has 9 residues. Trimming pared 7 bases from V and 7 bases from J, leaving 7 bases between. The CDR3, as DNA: TGCAGTGTTCTAGGTGGCTACACCTTC. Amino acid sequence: CSVLGGYTF.

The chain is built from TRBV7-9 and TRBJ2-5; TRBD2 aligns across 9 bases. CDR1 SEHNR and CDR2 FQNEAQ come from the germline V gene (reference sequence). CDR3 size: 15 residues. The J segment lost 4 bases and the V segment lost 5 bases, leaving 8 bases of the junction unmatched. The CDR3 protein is CASSTRGGGGETQYF. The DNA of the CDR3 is TGTGCCAGCAGCACACGCGGGGGGGGCGGAGAGACCCAGTACTTC.

The CDR3 DNA is TGTGCCAGCAAAGATAGGGGCGCGGCCCATCAGCCCCAGCATTTT. Translated, it gives CASKDRGAAHQPQHF. J is TRBJ1-5 and V is TRBV19, with D possibly being TRBD1 (5 bases). Trimming cost V 9 bases and J 5 bases, with 20 bases left between them. The germline CDR1 and CDR2 sequences are LNHDA and SQIVND (reference sequence). There are 15 residues in the CDR3.

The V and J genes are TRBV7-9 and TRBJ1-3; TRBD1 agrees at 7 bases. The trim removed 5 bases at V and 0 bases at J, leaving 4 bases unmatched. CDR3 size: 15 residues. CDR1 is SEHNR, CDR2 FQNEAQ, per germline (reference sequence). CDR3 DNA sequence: TGTGCCAGCAGCCCCGGGACAGCCTCTGGAAACACCATATATTTT. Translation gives CASSPGTASGNTIYF.

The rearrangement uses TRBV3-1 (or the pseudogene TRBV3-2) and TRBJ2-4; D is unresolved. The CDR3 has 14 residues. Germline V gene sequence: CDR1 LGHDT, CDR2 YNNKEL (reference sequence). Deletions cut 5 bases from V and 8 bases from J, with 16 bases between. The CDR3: CASSSSYSRDIQYF. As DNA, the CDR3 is TGTGCCAGCAGCTCAAGTTACTCCCGGGACATTCAGTACTTC.

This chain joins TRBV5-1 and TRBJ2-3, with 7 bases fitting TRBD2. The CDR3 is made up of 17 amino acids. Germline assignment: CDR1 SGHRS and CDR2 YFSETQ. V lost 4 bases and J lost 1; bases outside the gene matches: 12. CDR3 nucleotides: TGCGCCAGCAGCCCGAATCCTCTAGCGGAACGCACAGATACGCAGTATTTT. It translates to CASSPNPLAERTDTQYF. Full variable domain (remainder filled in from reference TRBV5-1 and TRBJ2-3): KAGVTQTPRYLIKTRGQQVTLSCSPISGHRSVSWYQQTPGQGLQFLFEYFSETQRNKGNFPGRFSGRQFSNSRSEMNVSTLELGDSALYLCASSPNPLAERTDTQYFGPGTRLTVL.

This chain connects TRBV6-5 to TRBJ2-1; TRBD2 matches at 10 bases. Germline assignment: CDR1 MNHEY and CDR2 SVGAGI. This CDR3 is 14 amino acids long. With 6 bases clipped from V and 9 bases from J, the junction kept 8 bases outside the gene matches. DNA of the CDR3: TGTGCCAGCAGGATTCTAGCGGGAGTGCTTGAGCAGTTCTTC. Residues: CASRILAGVLEQFF.

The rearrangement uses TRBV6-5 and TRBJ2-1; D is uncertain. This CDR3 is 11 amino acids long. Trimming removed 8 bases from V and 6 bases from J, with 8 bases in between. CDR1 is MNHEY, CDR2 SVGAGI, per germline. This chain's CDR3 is CASPQRNEQFF. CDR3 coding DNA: TGTGCCAGCCCTCAGCGCAATGAGCAGTTCTTC.